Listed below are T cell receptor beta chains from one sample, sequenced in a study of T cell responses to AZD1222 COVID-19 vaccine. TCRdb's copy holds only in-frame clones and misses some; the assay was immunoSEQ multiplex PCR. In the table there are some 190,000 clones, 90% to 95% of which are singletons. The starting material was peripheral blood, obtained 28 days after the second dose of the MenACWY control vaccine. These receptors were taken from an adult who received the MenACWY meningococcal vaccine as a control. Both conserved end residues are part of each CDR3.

CDR3: CASSSLRQANSPLHF; V: TRBV19; length: 15
CDR3: CASSLGTGSGYTF; V: TRBV5-1; length: 13
CDR3: CASSLSLGMENTIYF; V: TRBV7-9; length: 15
CDR3: CASSRDSAYSGNTIYF; V: TRBV18; length: 16
CDR3: CASIPGGDGDTQYF; V: TRBV27; length: 14
CDR3: CAISERDRAVQPQHF; V: TRBV10-3; length: 15
CDR3: CASRFEQGTGELFF; V: TRBV7-9; length: 14
CDR3: CASRTGNNQPQHF; V: TRBV6-5; length: 13
CDR3: CASSPTGAPRDEQYF; V: TRBV7-9; length: 15
CDR3: CASSEFVFNEQYF; V: TRBV6-1; length: 13
CDR3: CASSRNRGRGDTQYF; V: TRBV7-9; length: 15
CDR3: CASMGQGDNSPLHF; V: TRBV5-1; length: 14
CDR3: CASSEVSVYEQYF; V: TRBV2; length: 13
CDR3: CSVAPRQGSYGYTF; V: TRBV29-1; length: 14
CDR3: CASSPTGTIKGYGYTF; V: TRBV5-4; length: 16
CDR3: CASSTNTGVYGYTF; V: TRBV9; length: 14
CDR3: CASRPGDSGTDTQYF; V: TRBV28; length: 15
CDR3: CASSLTQGAETYGYTF; V: TRBV28; length: 16
CDR3: CASSFQGGYGYTF; V: TRBV12-3/TRBV12-4; length: 13
CDR3: CASSYRGTSAATNTGELFF; V: TRBV6-2/TRBV6-3; length: 19
CDR3: CASSESGGRGGNTIYF; V: TRBV6-1; length: 16
CDR3: CASSPRGQGLSEQYF; V: TRBV18; length: 15
CDR3: CASSRQGGTSVNYGYTF; V: TRBV7-8; length: 17
CDR3: CASSLAGGLYEQYF; V: TRBV7-2; length: 14
CDR3: CASSAPFTGSSANEQFF; V: TRBV5-4; length: 17
CDR3: CASSIMGELGRQFF; V: TRBV19; length: 14
CDR3: CASSLLGRGGDEQYF; V: TRBV28; length: 15
CDR3: CASSVDSGPTEAFF; V: TRBV9; length: 14
CDR3: CASRSVGSAGENYGYTF; V: TRBV19; length: 17
CDR3: CASSIADRGGGYTF; V: TRBV19; length: 14
CDR3: CASSAAQGLNTEAFF; V: TRBV9; length: 15
CDR3: CASSRDYTIRQNIQYF; V: TRBV18; length: 16
CDR3: CASSQRTGGADTGELFF; V: TRBV3-1/TRBV3-2; length: 17
CDR3: CAWRPQGAGGYTF; V: TRBV30; length: 13
CDR3: CASSLAGMNTEAFF; V: TRBV11-2; length: 14
CDR3: CASSFEEEQYF; V: TRBV5-1; length: 11
CDR3: CASSLRGNGYTF; V: TRBV12-3/TRBV12-4; length: 12
CDR3: CASSPEGRYEQYF; V: TRBV5-4; length: 13
CDR3: CASSPLGGSSYEQYF; V: TRBV2; length: 15
CDR3: CAISSGRSTDTQYF; V: TRBV10-3; length: 14
CDR3: CASSLRTAAEDIQYF; V: TRBV7-8; length: 15
CDR3: CASSEGRDGDTQYF; V: TRBV6-4; length: 14
CDR3: CASSPEDSYNYGYTF; V: TRBV11-2; length: 15
CDR3: CATAGGTSYTEAFF; V: TRBV10-3; length: 14
CDR3: CASSAATGSEDNEQFF; V: TRBV13; length: 16
CDR3: CASSSQENTEAFF; V: TRBV7-9; length: 13
CDR3: CASSTLQGPSVGEQYF; V: TRBV19; length: 16
CDR3: CASSKREGGINQPQHF; V: TRBV7-8; length: 16
CDR3: CASSLPNSYEQYF; V: TRBV4-1; length: 13
CDR3: CASSQEARGRINEQFF; V: TRBV4-2; length: 16
CDR3: CASSLAQGRKPQHF; V: TRBV28; length: 14
CDR3: CASRPGTGRQAFF; V: TRBV6-5; length: 13
CDR3: CATKGGNQETQYF; V: TRBV24-1; length: 13
CDR3: CASSQEPLRGQAGELFF; V: TRBV4-3; length: 17
CDR3: CASSLFGTESSPLHF; V: TRBV18; length: 15
CDR3: CASSDTDRGTYPFF; V: TRBV10-1; length: 14
CDR3: CASSIAVHSSNQPQHF; V: TRBV19; length: 16
CDR3: CASSLRLTDPRSYEQYF; V: TRBV19; length: 17
CDR3: CASSSSRGAVEGIGMNTEAFF; V: TRBV13; length: 21
CDR3: CASSPTGGGNYGYTF; V: TRBV7-9; length: 15